This T cell receptor (beta chain) emerged from a study of blood T cell repertoires in COVID-19. Across the whole study: Sample material is recorded as cDNA or gDNA derived from T cells, B-cell-depleted T cells, or PBMCs.

Authors' analysis steps: From reference gene primer amplification, estimates of nucleated cell counts were derived. Using immunoSEQ multiplex PCR, the repertoire was profiled, and TCRdb retains in-frame clones only, with some absent. From that table come the V and J calls and clone size; the DNA was used to work out D and trimming. The sample has some 150,000 clones, 85% seen once. Germline values: CDR1 SEHNR, CDR2 FQNEAQ (reference sequence). CDR3 size: 12 residues. Trimming left V 5 bases short and J 4 bases short, with 8 bases between. Only a few counts were recorded for this clone. The sample comprised peripheral blood. The sequence came from a man aged 35 to 55 with acute or convalescent COVID-19. The genes are TRBV7-9 and TRBJ1-2; D uncertain. CDR3 region: CASSQYPYGYTF. Here the CDR3 DNA reads TGTGCCAGCAGCCAGTACCCCTATGGCTACACCTTC.